The 20 T cell receptor beta chains in this list originate from one sample, sequenced in a study of blood T cell repertoires in COVID-19. Generated by immunoSEQ multiplex PCR, the TCRdb table keeps only in-frame clones and is missing some. This repertoire shows around 160,000 clones, around four fifths found once; its top ten account for 35% to 40%. The material sequenced was peripheral blood. These receptors were taken from a human donor in a cohort sampled during active COVID-19.

The chain combines TRBV3-1 (or the pseudogene TRBV3-2) with TRBJ1-2, with no clear D. The V and J ends lost 2 bases and 8 bases respectively, with 12 bases between them. The CDR3 has 13 amino acids. The V gene's germline CDR1 is LGHDT and CDR2 YNNKEL (reference sequence). The CDR3 DNA sequence: TGTGCCAGCAGCCAAAGGCCGGGAGGCGGCTACACCTTC. It specifies CASSQRPGGGYTF.

This clone was recorded once. V and J are TRBV4-3 and TRBJ2-4; D possibly corresponds to TRBD2 (5 bases). CDR3 size: 15 residues. V lost 0 bases to trimming and J lost 7 bases, with 13 bases between them. Germline loops: CDR1 LGHNA, CDR2 YSLEER. This CDR3 reads CASSQDHGGNNIQYF. The CDR3, as DNA: TGCGCCAGCAGCCAAGATCATGGAGGAAATAACATTCAGTACTTC.

The chain combines TRBV19 with TRBJ1-2, with a weak D call TRBD1 (6 bases). Looked up from germline, CDR1 is LNHDA and CDR2 is SQIVND (reference sequence). Trimming took 6 bases from V and 5 from J, leaving 22 bases between them. The CDR3 runs to 16 residues. In nucleotides, the CDR3 is TGTGCCAGTAGGAACCCCGGGACATCCAGTGGGTATGGCTACACCTTC. Translating it yields CASRNPGTSSGYGYTF.

The rearrangement joins TRBV18 to TRBJ2-7; 10 bases agree with TRBD1. After removal of 4 bases from V and 3 bases from J, the junction contained 3 bases not matched to a gene. The CDR3 length is 14 residues. Germline CDR1 reads KGHSH; CDR2 reads LQKENI. CDR3 nucleotide sequence: TGTGCCAGCTCACAGGGGGACAGGGGCTACGAGCAGTACTTC. It yields the protein CASSQGDRGYEQYF. The whole variable domain, filled in from reference TRBV18 and TRBJ2-7, reads NAGVMQNPRHLVRRRGQEARLRCSPMKGHSHVYWYRQLPEEGLKFMVYLQKENIIDESGMPKERFSAEFPKEGPSILRIQQVVRGDSAAYFCASSQGDRGYEQYFGPGTRLTVT.

The sample holds a few counts of this clone. The chain has TRBV27 and TRBJ1-5, with 11 nucleotides matching TRBD1. Germline lookup yields CDR1 MNHEY and CDR2 SMNVEV (reference sequence). V was pared by 4 bases and J by 7 bases, with 15 bases of the junction left unmatched. CDR3 length: 18 amino acids. CDR3 nucleotide sequence: TGTGCCAGCAGTTCCTCCGGGACAGGGGGAAAACCCGAACAGCCCCAGCATTTT. Its protein is CASSSSGTGGKPEQPQHF.

This chain uses TRBV19 with TRBJ1-2; unclear D gene. The CDR3 covers 14 residues. Germline lookup yields CDR1 LNHDA and CDR2 SQIVND (reference sequence). Between the trimmed V and J ends, which lost 4 bases and 2 bases, there was a span of 11 bases. The CDR3 here is CASSTSLGNYGYTF. The CDR3 DNA reads TGTGCCAGTAGTACCTCACTAGGGAACTATGGCTACACCTTC. The entire variable domain, with the rest obtained from reference TRBV19 and TRBJ1-2, is as follows: DGGITQSPKYLFRKEGQNVTLSCEQNLNHDAMYWYRQDPGQGLRLIYYSQIVNDFQKGDIAEGYSVSREKKESFPLTVTSAQKNPTAFYLCASSTSLGNYGYTFGSGTRLTVV.

The chain is built from TRBV6-2 or TRBV6-3 and TRBJ1-5; 10 nucleotides match TRBD1. CDR1 and CDR2 from the germline V gene are MNHEY and SVGEGT. CDR3 length: 16 residues. The V and J ends lost 2 bases and 2 bases, in that order; junction bases with no gene match: 3. The CDR3 reads CASSYHGTGGNQPQHF. CDR3 nucleotides: TGTGCCAGCAGTTACCACGGGACAGGGGGCAATCAGCCCCAGCATTTT.

The chain employs TRBV6-6 and TRBJ2-7, with a possible D match to TRBD1 (6 bases). This CDR3 contains 16 residues. V was shortened by 0 bases and J by 0 bases, with 12 bases between the two germline ends. In germline, CDR1 is MNHNY, CDR2 SVGAGI (reference sequence). The CDR3 DNA reads as TGTGCCAGCAGTTACTCTTCCTGGACAGCCTCCTACGAGCAGTACTTC. Translation gives CASSYSSWTASYEQYF.

This sequence joins TRBV6-5 and TRBJ1-1; no reliable D call. This CDR3 is built from 15 residues. The germline V and J ends were trimmed by 2 bases and 5 bases, with 15 bases remaining between them. Germline assignment: CDR1 MNHEY and CDR2 SVGAGI. The CDR3 here is CASSYRTGYSTEAFF. The CDR3, as DNA: TGTGCCAGCAGTTACCGTACCGGGTATTCGACTGAAGCTTTCTTT.

The V gene is TRBV18, the J gene TRBJ1-4; a weak D match, TRBD1 (5 bases). CDR3 length equals 14 residues. Germline CDR1 KGHSH, CDR2 LQKENI. The germline V and J ends were trimmed by 0 bases and 7 bases, with 9 bases remaining between them. CDR3 in DNA: TGTGCCAGCTCACCACCGGGGGGAAGTGAAAAACTGTTTTTT. Translated, it gives CASSPPGGSEKLFF.

This clone has just one count. The chain carries TRBV9 and TRBJ2-5; tentative D call: TRBD2 (5 bases). V was trimmed by 0 bases and J by 5 bases, leaving 14 bases between them. CDR1 is SGDLS, CDR2 YYNGEE, per germline. The CDR3 sequence is 15 residues long. Here the CDR3 reads CASSVGPAVGETQYF. CDR3 DNA sequence: TGTGCCAGCAGCGTAGGACCAGCGGTTGGGGAGACCCAGTACTTC.

The genes are TRBV11-2 and TRBJ1-6; 8 nucleotides line up with TRBD1. CDR1 and CDR2 (germline): SGHAT, FQNNGV. Losses at the gene ends were 2 bases for V and 7 bases for J; bases not matched to a gene: 4. The CDR3 contains 15 residues. CDR3 in amino acids: CASSLQQGGNSPLHF. In DNA, the CDR3 is TGTGCCAGCAGCTTACAACAGGGGGGGAATTCACCCCTCCACTTT. Full variable domain (remainder filled in from reference TRBV11-2 and TRBJ1-6): EAGVAQSPRYKIIEKRQSVAFWCNPISGHATLYWYQQILGQGPKLLIQFQNNGVVDDSQLPKDRFSAERLKGVDSTLKIQPAKLEDSAVYLCASSLQQGGNSPLHFGNGTRLTVT.

The chain is built from TRBV5-1 and TRBJ2-7, with 7 bases matching TRBD2. Germline CDR1 reads SGHRS; CDR2 reads YFSETQ. The ends lost 0 bases at V and 0 bases at J; junction bases unmatched: 6. This CDR3 is built from 16 residues. DNA of the CDR3: TGCGCCAGCAGCTTGGGGGGGGGTTCCCTCTCCTACGAGCAGTACTTC. It is translated as CASSLGGGSLSYEQYF.

The chain recombines TRBV6-5 with TRBJ1-6; no clear D. The germline V gene encodes CDR1 MNHEY and CDR2 SVGAGI. CDR3 size: 13 residues. V dropped 7 bases and J dropped 9 bases, with 13 bases sitting between them. The CDR3 coding sequence is TGTGCCAGCAAGAACCGGAGTCTTTCACCCCTCCACTTT. Protein: CASKNRSLSPLHF.

This chain connects TRBV7-2 to TRBJ1-6; possibly TRBD1 for D (6 bases). The CDR3 totals 15 residues. V lost 3 bases and J 10 bases, leaving 16 bases between the germline ends. The germline V gene has CDR1 SGHTA and CDR2 FQGNSA. The CDR3 coding sequence is TGTGCCAGCAGCTTCCTCAGGGGCTCGGACTCACCCCTCCACTTT. It specifies CASSFLRGSDSPLHF.

The V call is TRBV19, the J call TRBJ1-5; 7 bases are shared with TRBD1. The CDR3 runs to 15 residues. V dropped 9 bases and J dropped 3; count of bases not matched to a gene: 11. Germline CDR1 and CDR2: LNHDA and SQIVND (reference sequence). The chain's CDR3 is CASLPGGSDNQPQHF. DNA for the CDR3: TGTGCCAGCTTACCAGGGGGTAGCGACAATCAGCCCCAGCATTTT.

The chain carries TRBV28 and TRBJ1-3, with D possibly TRBD1 on 6 matching bases. Trimming shortened V by 10 bases and J by 4 bases, and 14 bases separated the two germline ends. This CDR3 spans 13 amino acids. The germline V gene encodes CDR1 MDHEN and CDR2 SYDVKM. CDR3 nucleotide sequence: TGTGCCACCACGACAGGTGGAGGAAACACCATATATTTT. The encoded protein is CATTTGGGNTIYF.

CDR3 in DNA: TGTGCCAGTAGTCTCCAGGGGGGCCCCACTGAAGCTTTCTTT. This encodes CASSLQGGPTEAFF. The chain uses TRBV19 and TRBJ1-1; 7 nucleotides match TRBD1. This CDR3 is built from 14 residues. Germline lookup yields CDR1 LNHDA and CDR2 SQIVND (reference sequence). Unmatched junction bases numbered 7, after V lost 5 bases and J lost 4 bases.

V usage is TRBV4-3 and J usage is TRBJ1-1; D is uncertain. The germline CDR1 and CDR2 sequences are LGHNA and YSLEER. The CDR3 consists of 13 residues. Trimming pared 1 base from V and 1 base from J, leaving 4 bases between. The CDR3 is CASSQVRNTEAFF. DNA of the CDR3: TGCGCCAGCAGCCAAGTGAGGAACACTGAAGCTTTCTTT.

The gene calls are TRBV5-4 and TRBJ2-2; D is unclear. V was cut by 4 bases and J by 6 bases, with 7 bases left in between. Germline assignment: CDR1 SGHNT and CDR2 YYREEE (reference sequence). CDR3 size: 12 residues. DNA of the CDR3: TGTGCCAGCAGCCTAGAGGCCGGGGAGCTGTTTTTT. Translating it yields CASSLEAGELFF.